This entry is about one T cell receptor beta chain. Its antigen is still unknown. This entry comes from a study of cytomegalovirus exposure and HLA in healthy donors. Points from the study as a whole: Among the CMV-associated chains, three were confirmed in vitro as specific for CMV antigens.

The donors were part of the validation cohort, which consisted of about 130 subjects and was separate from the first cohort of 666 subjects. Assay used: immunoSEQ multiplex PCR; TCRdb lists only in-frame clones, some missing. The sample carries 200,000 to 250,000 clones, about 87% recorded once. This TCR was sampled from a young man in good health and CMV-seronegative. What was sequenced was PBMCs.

The CDR3 nucleotides are TGTGCCAGCAGCTCCGCTAGCGGGAGGTCCGAGGGGAATACGCAGTATTTT. Translating it yields CASSSASGRSEGNTQYF. The chain couples TRBV7-2 to TRBJ2-3, with 11 bases matching TRBD2. V was pared by 4 bases and J by 7 bases, with 13 bases of the junction left unmatched. This CDR3 spans 17 amino acids. Germline V gene data show CDR1 as SGHTA and CDR2 as FQGNSA.